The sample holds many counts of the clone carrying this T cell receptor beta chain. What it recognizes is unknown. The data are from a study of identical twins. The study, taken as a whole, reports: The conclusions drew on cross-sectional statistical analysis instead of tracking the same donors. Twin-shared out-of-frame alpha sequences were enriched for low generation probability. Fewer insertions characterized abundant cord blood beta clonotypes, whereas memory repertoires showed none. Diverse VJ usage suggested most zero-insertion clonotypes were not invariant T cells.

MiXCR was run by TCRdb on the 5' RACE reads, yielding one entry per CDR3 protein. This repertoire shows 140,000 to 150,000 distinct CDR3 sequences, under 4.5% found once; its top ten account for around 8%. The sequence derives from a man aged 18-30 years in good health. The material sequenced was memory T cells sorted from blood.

This chain's CDR3 is CASGFNQGKNGYTF. Written as DNA, the CDR3 is TGTGCTAGTGGTTTCAATCAGGGGAAAAATGGCTACACCTTC. The rearrangement joins TRBV12-5 to TRBJ1-2; perhaps TRBD1 as D (6 bases). The CDR3 is made up of 14 amino acids. CDR1 is LGHNT and CDR2 is FRNRAP in the germline V gene. V dropped 3 bases and J dropped 6 bases, with 14 bases sitting between them.